This T cell receptor beta chain appears in the sequencing data of a study of blood T cells in healthy people across ages (dated by TCRdb to between 2015 and 2017). General notes on the study: In model experiments, template switching captured roughly one uniquely barcoded TCR beta cDNA molecule for every two T cells. The study measured age-related changes in TCR beta repertoire diversity using deep sequencing normalized with unique cDNA molecular identifiers. Two additional independent replicas of 1 million unique cDNA reads from the same blood draw were analyzed for two donors (one aged 18 to 29 and one aged 80 or older). Donors were grouped into four age groups: young (average approximately 15 years), middle-aged (around 39), aged (around 66) and long-lived (around 80). To avoid experimental bias, donors of different ages were spread randomly across the sequencing lanes.

Libraries were constructed by 5' RACE. For sequencing, an Illumina HiSeq 2500 was employed. A second PCR of about 7 to 12 cycles was run with a J-beta primer mix and a sample-barcoded 5' primer. A unique molecular identifier was introduced onto each TCR beta cDNA molecule by a template-switch 5' adaptor carrying 12 random nucleotides. Each sample yielded at least 2.5 million CDR3-containing paired-end reads. All of the RNA was converted into first-strand cDNA using the Mint cDNA synthesis kit, with a TRBC-specific oligonucleotide serving as the primer. All cDNA was treated with uracil-DNA glycosylase and then went through a first 18-cycle PCR with the universal primers M1SS and BC2_uni_R. As for the authors' bioinformatics: For normalization, 1 million high-quality reads, each with a distinct molecular identifier, were randomly selected from each sample. Reads with shared molecular identifiers were discarded instead of being binned into consensus sequences. MiTCR, run with a Q25 quality threshold and the strictest error-elimination algorithm, handled CDR3 identification, clonotype clustering and error correction. A nonparametric unseen species model with Euler transformation was used to estimate lower-bound total TCR beta diversity. TCRdb reworked the public reads: Q25 trimming with fastp, MiXCR clone assembly, productive beta chains retained. All rows with the same CDR3 protein become a single entry with the most common DNA and genes. The V and J calls, along with clone size, are taken from TCRdb and not from the paper's own processing. Recorded for this sample are 600,000 to 650,000 distinct CDR3 sequences; approximately 50% of them occurred a single time. Approximately 40% of the sample is in the top ten clones.

The CDR3 covers 16 residues, taking in both the cysteine and the phenylalanine. The only DNA kept is the CDR3, 48 bases in frame from the first base. V gives up 3 bases and J gives up 5 bases, and the segment between their germline ends measures 18 bases. CDR1 SGDLS and CDR2 YYNGEE are derived from the germline V gene. Systemically healthy Caucasian individuals from Russia, over 30 in total and aged about 6 to 100 years, were included as donors. Each donor gave about 10 milliliters of peripheral blood, drawn into EDTA-treated Vacutainer tubes. PBMCs were isolated by Ficoll-Paque density-gradient centrifugation, with at least 6 million obtained per sample. Total RNA was extracted from PBMCs with Trizol reagent, with at least 6 micrograms obtained per sample. For every donor, flow cytometry on a PBMC aliquot measured the percentage of naive CD45RAhigh/CD27high T cells. What the research found in general, with its limitations: Observed TCR beta diversity per million T cells fell roughly linearly with age, and a significant reduction was already apparent by age approximately 40. Because the CMV infection status of the donors was unknown, age-related changes in expanded clonotypes may potentially have been confounded. There was a strong correlation between observed TCR beta diversity and the percentage of naive T cells measured by flow cytometry. Compared with the aged group, more naive CD4+ T cells, fewer expanded clones and increased TCR diversity were shown by the long-lived group, suggesting age selection. Bulk unsorted PBMC profiling prevented conclusive comparison of naive and antigen-experienced compartments. Estimates of total diversity based on one million sequenced T cells were regarded as lower bounds and as underestimates.

A note on this clonotype: The specificity of this receptor is unknown. No base quality values were provided; no much bigger clone lies one nucleotide off.

The receptor comes from a man aged 60 to 75 in good health. Sample: blood. In this chain, TRBV9 is recombined with TRBJ2-1; the D gene is not confidently resolved. CDR3 region: CASSGAQRYTNNEQFF. The nucleotides read TGTGCCAGCAGCGGAGCCCAACGCTACACTAACAATGAGCAGTTCTTC.